What follows describes a single T cell receptor (beta chain). This clone's antigen is unknown. No qualities accompany the bases; no much larger clone lies one base away. Whole blood was collected in K2EDTA tubes by collaborating institutions according to the institutions' own protocols. For TCRbeta analysis, collaborators shipped samples as frozen whole blood, isolated PBMCs, or DNA extracted from either of those sample types. These data originate in a study of blood T cell repertoires in COVID-19 (dated by TCRdb to the early 2020s). Looking at the study overall: Samples covering the acute and convalescent phases of COVID-19 were provided by collaborators in the United States, Italy and Spain. The material from the prospective study consisted of cDNA or gDNA derived from T cells, B-cell-depleted T cells, or PBMCs. Deeply sampled blood TCRbeta repertoires from subjects exposed to, actively infected with, or recovered from COVID-19 were included in the dataset. A freely available public database, intended as a resource for researchers studying the immune response to SARS-CoV-2, is where the repertoires were released. Samples came from the ongoing ImmuneRACE study (first 160 participants) plus 1,254 subjects from 6 global collaborators. Sample metadata almost always included a de-identified subject ID, COVID-19 status, age in years and sex. HLA class I and class II types, where available, came from metadata supplied by the sample provider rather than from assay-based typing.

The immunoSEQ Assay, a bias-controlled multiplex PCR, was used to amplify TCRbeta CDR3 regions from genomic DNA. On the study's bioinformatics: The number of nucleated cells in each sample was estimated by amplification of reference gene primers within the assay. Sequence reads were collapsed and filtered to measure the absolute abundance of every unique TCRbeta CDR3 rearrangement. For each sample, productive Simpson clonality was calculated as the square root of Simpson's diversity index over productive rearrangements. The table comes from immuneACCESS by way of TCRdb, which keeps in-frame sequences with V and J called. Part of the clones is missing from these tables; in studies checked, under half for an unresolved V gene and the rest for unknown reasons. Clonal size and the V and J genes are those of that table, whereas D and trimming came from the DNA. The table for this sample lists about 30,000 clones; around 88% of them were counted only once. The ten top clones hold approximately 24% of the sample.

General study outcomes and caveats: The quantity of clinical and demographic metadata differed by source and by participant and was supplied without curation.

From V the trimming removes 6 bases and from J it removes 6 bases, while the gene matches leave 7 bases of the junction unaccounted for. For CDR1 and CDR2, the germline V gene lists MNHEY and SVGAGI. From cysteine to phenylalanine, the CDR3 is 14 amino acids long. The CDR3 DNA has 42 bases and is translated from base 1. Material: peripheral blood. The clonotype comes from a human donor in a cohort sampled during active COVID-19. The sequence links TRBV6-5 to TRBJ2-2; 7 central nucleotides agree with TRBD1. The CDR3: CASSRGQWPGELFF. The DNA sequence is as follows: TGTGCCAGCAGCCGGGGACAGTGGCCCGGGGAGCTGTTTTTT.